The 28 T cell receptor beta chains below all came from one sample that was sequenced in a study of blood T cell repertoires in COVID-19. Libraries were prepared by immunoSEQ multiplex PCR; TCRdb keeps only in-frame clonotypes and omits some of them. The sample includes more than 150,000 clones, roughly 80% seen only once; the top ten take approximately 15%. Input material: peripheral blood. The receptors here all came from a woman of 80 years or more with acute or convalescent COVID-19.

V usage is TRBV30 and J usage is TRBJ1-1, with D perhaps TRBD1 (5 bases). Per germline, CDR1 GTSNPN and CDR2 SVGIG (reference sequence). V was cut by 2 bases and J by 7 bases, with 14 bases left in between. The CDR3 loop spans 13 amino acids. The CDR3 DNA sequence: TGTGCCTGGAGTCCATCAGGGATGGGTGAAGCTTTCTTT. Translating gives CAWSPSGMGEAFF.

The chain is built from TRBV28 and TRBJ2-5, with D perhaps TRBD1 (5 bases). Germline V gene lookup returns CDR1 MDHEN and CDR2 SYDVKM. The V gene lost 5 bases and the J gene lost 1 base, with 14 bases spanning the gap. CDR3 size: 15 residues. CDR3 in DNA: TGTGCCAGCAGTACAATAGGAAGGGGCCAAGAGACCCAGTACTTC. Translation: CASSTIGRGQETQYF.

This clone was observed a handful of times. The chain is built from TRBV9 and TRBJ1-6; D is perhaps TRBD1 (5 bases). V lost 1 base to trimming and J lost 8 bases, with 7 bases between them. This CDR3 spans 13 amino acids. CDR1 is SGDLS and CDR2 is YYNGEE in the germline V gene. The CDR3 here is CASSVQGYSPLHF. CDR3 DNA sequence: TGTGCCAGCAGCGTACAGGGTTATTCACCCCTCCACTTT.

This chain uses TRBV7-8 with TRBJ1-5, with 7 bases matching TRBD1. CDR1 is SGHVS, CDR2 FQNEAQ, per germline. With 4 bases clipped from V and 6 bases from J, the junction kept 3 bases outside the gene matches. The CDR3 spans 13 residues. Here the CDR3 reads CASSSDRSQPQHF. DNA for the CDR3: TGTGCCAGCAGCTCGGACAGGAGTCAGCCCCAGCATTTT. The complete variable domain, with remaining parts taken from reference TRBV7-8 and TRBJ1-5, reads GAGVSQSPRYKVAKRGQDVALRCDPISGHVSLFWYQQALGQGPEFLTYFQNEAQLDKSGLPSDRFFAERPEGSVSTLKIQRTQQEDSAVYLCASSSDRSQPQHFGDGTRLSIL.

The chain recombines TRBV5-4 with TRBJ1-2, with 8 bases aligning to TRBD1. Germline V gene lookup returns CDR1 SGHNT and CDR2 YYREEE (reference sequence). CDR3 length: 14 residues. The J segment lost 8 bases and the V segment lost 4 bases, leaving 10 bases of the junction unmatched. In nucleotides, the CDR3 is TGTGCCAGCAGCGGACGACAGGGGCCAGGGGGCTACACCTTC. Its protein product is CASSGRQGPGGYTF.

The V call is TRBV5-4, the J call TRBJ1-6; D remains ambiguous. CDR1 and CDR2 (germline): SGHNT, YYREEE (reference sequence). This CDR3 is 16 amino acids long. Trimming cost V 3 bases and J 0 bases, with 10 bases left between them. DNA for the CDR3: TGTGCCAGCAGCTCCCCGGGAAGCTCCTATAATTCACCCCTCCACTTT. It encodes CASSSPGSSYNSPLHF.

For this clone: Other DNA sequences of this sample code for an identical CDR3. The V gene is TRBV5-8, the J gene TRBJ2-5; 9 positions match TRBD1. This CDR3 has 13 residues. Trimming at V came to 9 bases and at J to 11 bases, leaving 14 bases not matched to a gene. Germline V lookup: CDR1 SGHTS, CDR2 YDEGEE. The CDR3 loop reads CANPGTGLWAQYF. The CDR3 DNA sequence: TGTGCCAACCCCGGGACAGGGTTGTGGGCTCAGTACTTC. The full variable domain, completed using reference TRBV5-8 and TRBJ2-5, is EAGVTQSPTHLIKTRGQQATLRCSPISGHTSVYWYQQALGLGLQFLLWYDEGEERNRGNFPPRFSGRQFPNYSSELNVNALELEDSALYLCANPGTGLWAQYFGPGTRLLVL.

The V and J genes are TRBV5-4 and TRBJ1-1; D is uncertain. Looked up from germline, CDR1 is SGHNT and CDR2 is YYREEE (reference sequence). Trimming removed 7 bases from V and 0 bases from J, with 16 bases in between. The CDR3 runs 15 residues. The CDR3 DNA reads TGTGCCAGCGCCTCCAGTTCCCTCATGAACACTGAAGCTTTCTTT. As protein: CASASSSLMNTEAFF.

This sequence joins TRBV6-5 and TRBJ2-7; weak D call: TRBD2 (6 bases). Germline V lookup: CDR1 MNHEY, CDR2 SVGAGI. This CDR3 has 14 amino acids. V was cut by 2 bases and J by 6 bases, with 14 bases left in between. DNA for the CDR3: TGTGCCAGCAGTTACGAGCGGGTCTCATCCGAGCAGTACTTC. This gives the protein CASSYERVSSEQYF.

The rearrangement links TRBV9 to TRBJ2-3; D might be TRBD1 (5 bases). The CDR3 contains 13 residues. Trimming stripped 2 bases from V and 7 bases from J, with 11 bases between. The germline gives CDR1 SGDLS, CDR2 YYNGEE. CDR3 in DNA: TGTGCCAGCAGCGTTTTGGACACCAATACGCAGTATTTT. It encodes CASSVLDTNTQYF.

This clone was seen more than once but under ten times. The rearrangement uses TRBV7-9 and TRBJ2-2, with a weak D call TRBD2 (6 bases). The germline V gene encodes CDR1 SEHNR and CDR2 FQNEAQ (reference sequence). Deletions cut 1 base from V and 4 bases from J, with 10 bases between. The CDR3 length is 15 residues. The CDR3 sequence is CASSLDGGGTGELFF. For the CDR3, the DNA is TGTGCCAGCAGCTTAGACGGGGGTGGCACCGGGGAGCTGTTTTTT.

The chain joins TRBV20-1 to TRBJ1-6; D remains unclear. CDR3 size: 14 residues. Germline assignment: CDR1 DFQATT and CDR2 SNEGSKA (reference sequence). Trimming stripped 3 bases from V and 6 bases from J, with 12 bases between. The CDR3 reads CSASAGRVNSPLHF. In nucleotides, the CDR3 is TGCAGTGCTAGTGCGGGTCGGGTTAATTCACCCCTCCACTTT.

This clone occurred once. The V call is TRBV28, the J call TRBJ2-7; no firm D call. Germline CDR1 reads MDHEN; CDR2 reads SYDVKM. CDR3 size: 13 residues. Trimming removed 10 bases from V and 2 bases from J, with 15 bases in between. CDR3 in DNA: TGTGCCACCGTGAGGCCAAGTCCCTACGAGCAGTACTTC. This sequence encodes CATVRPSPYEQYF.

V gene TRBV5-6 combines with J gene TRBJ2-2, with TRBD1 identical over 7 bases. Germline CDR1 is SGHDT and CDR2 is YYEEEE. The CDR3 is 16 amino acids. J gave up 6 bases and V 4 bases, and 12 bases lay outside the gene matches. CDR3 nucleotide sequence: TGTGCCAGCAGCCGCCGACAGGGTCCCTTACCCGGGGAGCTGTTTTTT. Protein sequence: CASSRRQGPLPGELFF.

This chain links TRBV30 with TRBJ1-2, with 8 bases that match TRBD1. Germline assignment: CDR1 GTSNPN and CDR2 SVGIG (reference sequence). After removal of 5 bases from V and 7 bases from J, the junction contained 6 bases not matched to a gene. The CDR3 spans 12 residues. In nucleotides, the CDR3 is TGTGCCTGGCTACCAGGGGGCGTTGGCTACACCTTC. This codes for CAWLPGGVGYTF.

The V gene is TRBV5-1, the J gene TRBJ2-7, with 8 bases that match TRBD1. The CDR3 sequence is 15 residues long. V shed 1 base, J shed 1 base, and the junction held 4 bases outside the gene matches. From germline, CDR1 is SGHRS and CDR2 YFSETQ. CDR3 in amino acids: CASSLTDRVSYEQYF. In DNA form, the CDR3 reads TGCGCCAGCAGCTTGACGGACAGGGTGTCCTACGAGCAGTACTTC.

The V gene is TRBV7-8, the J gene TRBJ1-6, with TRBD1 matching 9 bases. Germline V gene lookup returns CDR1 SGHVS and CDR2 FQNEAQ. There are 15 residues in the CDR3. Trimming took 3 bases from V and 11 from J; bases not matched to a gene: 8. The CDR3 reads CASSFGTGIVAPLHF. CDR3 DNA: TGTGCCAGCAGCTTCGGGACAGGGATTGTCGCACCCCTCCACTTT. Filled out from reference TRBV7-8 and TRBJ1-6, the complete variable domain reads GAGVSQSPRYKVAKRGQDVALRCDPISGHVSLFWYQQALGQGPEFLTYFQNEAQLDKSGLPSDRFFAERPEGSVSTLKIQRTQQEDSAVYLCASSFGTGIVAPLHFGNGTRLTVT.

The rearrangement links TRBV10-3 to TRBJ1-1; 7 bases are a match to TRBD1. The CDR3 runs to 14 residues. The junction had 4 bases not matched to a gene; V was cut back by 2 bases and J by 4 bases. Germline V lookup: CDR1 ENHRY, CDR2 SYGVKD. This CDR3 is CAISEPHRGTEAFF. Written as DNA, the CDR3 is TGTGCCATCAGTGAGCCGCACAGGGGCACTGAAGCTTTCTTT.

The gene calls are TRBV30 and TRBJ1-4; D is possibly TRBD1 (6 bases). The CDR3 runs to 14 residues. The V end lost 3 bases, the J end lost 8 bases, and 16 bases lay between the germline ends. Germline V gene data show CDR1 as GTSNPN and CDR2 as SVGIG (reference sequence). As DNA, the CDR3 is TGTGCCTGGAGATATGTGGGGGCCGGGGAAAAACTGTTTTTT. It is translated as CAWRYVGAGEKLFF.

This rearrangement joins TRBV19 to TRBJ2-7; D gene ambiguous. The CDR3 is 15 amino acids. Germline loops: CDR1 LNHDA, CDR2 SQIVND (reference sequence). The V and J ends lost 6 bases and 0 bases respectively, with 15 bases between them. Here the CDR3 reads CASRPAPGSSYEQYF. The CDR3 DNA reads TGTGCCAGTAGACCCGCCCCGGGTAGCTCCTACGAGCAGTACTTC. The whole variable domain, remainder taken from reference TRBV19 and TRBJ2-7, is DGGITQSPKYLFRKEGQNVTLSCEQNLNHDAMYWYRQDPGQGLRLIYYSQIVNDFQKGDIAEGYSVSREKKESFPLTVTSAQKNPTAFYLCASRPAPGSSYEQYFGPGTRLTVT.

The chain employs TRBV7-2 and TRBJ2-5, with 9 bases lining up with TRBD2. The germline V gene encodes CDR1 SGHTA and CDR2 FQGNSA. Germline trimming cut 3 bases from V and 5 bases from J; bases unmatched to any gene: 4. The CDR3 runs to 14 residues. CDR3 sequence reads: CASSFAGGGETQYF. CDR3 nucleotide sequence: TGTGCCAGCAGCTTCGCGGGGGGGGGCGAGACCCAGTACTTC. Based on the CDR3 plus reference TRBV7-2 and TRBJ2-5, the full variable domain is GAGVSQSPSNKVTEKGKDVELRCDPISGHTALYWYRQSLGQGLEFLIYFQGNSAPDKSGLPSDRFSAERTGGSVSTLTIQRTQQEDSAVYLCASSFAGGGETQYFGPGTRLLVL.

The chain couples TRBV6-5 to TRBJ1-5, with TRBD1 identical over 8 bases. The V gene end was trimmed by 5 bases and the J gene end by 8 bases; junction bases not matched to a gene: 11. The CDR3 totals 15 residues. Germline assignment: CDR1 MNHEY and CDR2 SVGAGI. In DNA form, the CDR3 reads TGTGCCAGCAGTCCAACGACAGGGGCCAAGAAGCCCCAGCATTTT. It is translated as CASSPTTGAKKPQHF.

This clone occurred once. The V gene is TRBV7-9, the J gene TRBJ1-6; D remains ambiguous. Trimming removed 8 bases from V and 0 bases from J, with 11 bases in between. Germline loops: CDR1 SEHNR, CDR2 FQNEAQ (reference sequence). The length of the CDR3 is 15 residues. This CDR3 is CASRSDGSYNSPLHF. The CDR3 DNA follows: TGTGCCAGCCGATCAGATGGCTCCTATAATTCACCCCTCCACTTT.

As DNA, the CDR3 is TGCGCCAGCAGCCCGGGGACAGGGGGGCCTAACACTGAAGCTTTCTTT. Translation gives CASSPGTGGPNTEAFF. This chain connects TRBV5-1 to TRBJ1-1; 11 positions match TRBD1. Germline CDR1 SGHRS, CDR2 YFSETQ. This CDR3 comprises 16 residues. Unmatched junction bases numbered 7, after V lost 4 bases and J lost 2 bases. Based on the CDR3 plus reference TRBV5-1 and TRBJ1-1, the full variable domain is KAGVTQTPRYLIKTRGQQVTLSCSPISGHRSVSWYQQTPGQGLQFLFEYFSETQRNKGNFPGRFSGRQFSNSRSEMNVSTLELGDSALYLCASSPGTGGPNTEAFFGQGTRLTVV.

Here the CDR3 reads CASSLGQDGQPQHF. The CDR3 region has the DNA TGCGCCAGCAGCCTCGGACAGGACGGCCAGCCCCAGCATTTT. The chain couples TRBV5-1 to TRBJ1-5; 7 bases fit TRBD1. CDR3 size: 14 residues. Losses at the gene ends were 4 bases for V and 7 bases for J; bases not matched to a gene: 8. Per germline, CDR1 SGHRS and CDR2 YFSETQ.

By share, this clone ranks as medium-sized. CDR3 in amino acids: CASSSLGQGNSPLHF. CDR3 DNA sequence: TGTGCCAGCAGCTCTCTCGGACAGGGTAATTCACCCCTCCACTTT. This chain uses TRBV5-8 with TRBJ1-6; 8 bases map to TRBD1. CDR1 is SGHTS, CDR2 YDEGEE, per germline. This CDR3 has 15 residues. With V trimmed by 3 bases and J by 6 bases, 5 bases remained unmatched.

This sequence joins TRBV27 and TRBJ1-1; D is undetermined. The V end lost 2 bases, the J end lost 0 bases, and 10 bases lay between the germline ends. This CDR3 contains 15 residues. CDR1 and CDR2 from the germline V gene are MNHEY and SMNVEV (reference sequence). The chain's CDR3 is CASSLNSVMNTEAFF. DNA for the CDR3: TGTGCCAGCAGTTTAAACAGTGTCATGAACACTGAAGCTTTCTTT.

The gene calls are TRBV18 and TRBJ2-3; D uncertain. V dropped 2 bases and J dropped 9 bases, with 12 bases sitting between them. Germline V gives CDR1 KGHSH, CDR2 LQKENI. The CDR3 loop spans 13 amino acids. CDR3: CASSPTGEETQYF. The CDR3, as DNA: TGTGCCAGCTCACCAACCGGAGAGGAGACGCAGTATTTT.